The 5 T cell receptor beta chains listed next were all sequenced from one sample in a study of T cells after yellow fever vaccination (dated by TCRdb to about 2019). Interpreted using the paper, the treatment or condition label stands for: live attenuated yellow fever vaccine strain. The receptor library was made with 5' RACE. Sequencer: Illumina HiSeq 2500. The raw public reads went through TCRdb reprocessing: fastp at Q25, MiXCR clone calling, in-frame beta chains kept. Here each entry gathers all rows of one CDR3 protein and keeps the most common genes and DNA. The sample table contains over 85,000 distinct CDR3 sequences; only one count was recorded for approximately 9% of them. The biggest ten clones account for approximately 17% of the sample. The sequencing used CD8+ T cells not binding an NS4B(214-222) dextramer, sorted from PBMCs, collected roughly 14 days after the first yellow fever vaccination. What the cell subset or site label conveys for this sample: NS4B epitope dextramer-negative CD8 T cells. The origin of the receptors is a man between 18 and 29 years old who received the YFV17D yellow fever vaccine.

This clonotype has a handful of counts. The CDR3 bases are TGTGCCAGCAGCTTCGGGCGTATGAATGAGCAGTTCTTC. Its translation is CASSFGRMNEQFF. V usage is TRBV7-2 and J usage is TRBJ2-1; D gene ambiguous. The ends were cut back, 3 bases at V and 7 bases at J, with 10 bases in the middle. The germline V gene encodes CDR1 SGHTA and CDR2 FQGNSA. This CDR3 comprises 13 residues.

The chain is built from TRBV19 and TRBJ2-1, with D perhaps given as TRBD1 or TRBD2 (5 bases each). Germline CDR1 is LNHDA and CDR2 is SQIVND (reference sequence). The CDR3 spans 14 residues. With 7 bases removed from V and 5 bases from J, the gap between germline ends came to 15 bases. As DNA, the CDR3 is TGTGCCAGTAAAATCGGGGTGGGGGACAATGAGCAGTTCTTC. Its protein product is CASKIGVGDNEQFF.

There are a few counts of this clonotype. The chain employs TRBV7-6 and TRBJ1-5; tentatively, D is TRBD1 (6 bases). CDR1 and CDR2 from the germline V gene are SGHVS and FNYEAQ. This CDR3 has 13 residues. V was trimmed by 1 base and J by 6 bases, leaving 7 bases between them. In nucleotides, the CDR3 is TGTGCCAGCAGCTTAGGGGGGCCTCAGCCCCAGCATTTT. Translated: CASSLGGPQPQHF.

The chain employs TRBV29-1 and TRBJ2-7; 11 bases are shared with TRBD1. The CDR3 contains 16 residues. J lost 2 bases, V lost 1 base, and 7 bases had no gene match. The germline gives CDR1 SQVTM, CDR2 ANQGSEA. The CDR3 sequence is CSVEGLGQGVTYEQYF. The CDR3 DNA reads TGCAGCGTTGAAGGGTTGGGACAGGGGGTTACCTACGAGCAGTACTTC.

V gene TRBV13 combines with J gene TRBJ1-1; tentatively, D is TRBD1 (5 bases). CDR3 length: 15 residues. The V end was cut by 0 bases, the J end by 4 bases, with 12 bases between. Per the germline V gene, CDR1 is PRHDT and CDR2 is FYEKMQ (reference sequence). The CDR3: CASSLGRGAGTEAFF. The CDR3 DNA sequence: TGTGCCAGCAGCTTAGGCCGGGGCGCGGGCACTGAAGCTTTCTTT.